One and the same sample provided the 20 T cell receptor beta chains below, sequenced in a study of patients and donors after allogeneic stem cell transplantation. TCRdb processed the RT-PCR reads anew with MiXCR; each CDR3 protein has one entry. The profile shows roughly 880,000 distinct CDR3 sequences, roughly 18% of them singletons. Sequencing was carried out using blood, either unsorted or a sorted T cell fraction (not recorded which). Receptor source: a human donor who was either an allogeneic HSCT recipient or a stem cell or donor lymphocyte infusion donor (not recorded which). It is not recorded whose cells these are; they may come from a transplant donor.

CDR3 sequence reads: CASSLRGRGSGNTEAFF. The CDR3 DNA reads as TGTGCCAGCAGTTTACGGGGCAGGGGGTCGGGAAACACTGAAGCTTTCTTT. The chain employs TRBV27 and TRBJ1-1, with TRBD1 identical over 7 bases. J lost 2 bases, V lost 2 bases, and 11 bases had no gene match. The CDR3 contains 17 residues. Germline V gives CDR1 MNHEY, CDR2 SMNVEV (reference sequence).

This rearrangement joins TRBV5-6 to TRBJ2-2; 8 positions match TRBD1. Trimming cost V 4 bases and J 4 bases; bases outside gene matches: 9. The CDR3 loop spans 16 amino acids. Per the germline V gene, CDR1 is SGHDT and CDR2 is YYEEEE. The DNA of the CDR3 is TGTGCCAGCAGCGCCGCAGGGGGCGCGAGCACCGGGGAGCTGTTTTTT. This translates into CASSAAGGASTGELFF.

This chain links TRBV6-5 with TRBJ2-1; possible D gene TRBD1, 5 bases. CDR1 is MNHEY, CDR2 SVGAGI, per germline. The CDR3 loop spans 17 amino acids. V lost 0 bases to trimming and J lost 0 bases, with 12 bases between them. CDR3 sequence: CASSYSVGLSSYNEQFF. The CDR3 DNA is TGTGCCAGCAGTTACTCGGTGGGGCTGAGCTCCTACAATGAGCAGTTCTTC.

This clonotype was seen a handful of times. V usage is TRBV6-2 or TRBV6-3 and J usage is TRBJ1-4; D remains unclear. Per the germline V gene, CDR1 is MNHEY and CDR2 is SVGEGT. The CDR3 is 15 amino acids. Between the trimmed V and J ends, which lost 5 bases and 0 bases, there was a span of 10 bases. The chain's CDR3 is CASSTGRATNEKLFF. In DNA form, the CDR3 reads TGTGCCAGCAGTACCGGCCGTGCAACTAATGAAAAACTGTTTTTT.

V gene TRBV12-5 combines with J gene TRBJ2-5, with D possibly being TRBD1 or TRBD2 (5 bases each). Germline V gives CDR1 LGHNT, CDR2 FRNRAP. V was clipped by 10 bases and J by 0 bases, with 6 bases between them. This CDR3 is 11 amino acids long. DNA for the CDR3: TGTGCTACGGGGCACCAAGAGACCCAGTACTTC. Residues: CATGHQETQYF.

This clonotype was observed a few times. The V and J genes are TRBV29-1 and TRBJ2-1; TRBD1 agrees at 7 bases. This CDR3 has 12 residues. Germline CDR1 is SQVTM and CDR2 is ANQGSEA. The DNA of the CDR3 is TGCACAGGGGGAACGTTCGGGAATGAGCAGTTCTTC. Amino acids: CTGGTFGNEQFF.

There are a few counts of this clonotype. This rearrangement joins TRBV6-1 to TRBJ2-1, with unresolved D. V lost 5 bases to trimming and J lost 1 base, with 12 bases between them. Germline values: CDR1 MNHNS, CDR2 SASEGT. The CDR3 covers 15 residues. CDR3 bases: TGTGCCAGCAGTACCCCAAGGGCATCCTACAATGAGCAGTTCTTC. This sequence encodes CASSTPRASYNEQFF.

The CDR3 DNA reads as TGTGCCAGCAGTTACAGGGCGGGGACCTCCTACGAGCAGTACTTC. Amino acids: CASSYRAGTSYEQYF. This chain uses TRBV6-2 or TRBV6-3 with TRBJ2-7, with D possibly TRBD2 on 6 matching bases. The CDR3 covers 15 residues. The germline CDR1 and CDR2 sequences are MNHEY and SVGEGT. Trimming removed 2 bases at V and 0 bases at J, with 11 bases between.

The rearrangement uses TRBV7-2 and TRBJ2-3; D uncertain. This CDR3 region has 13 residues. Per the germline V gene, CDR1 is SGHTA and CDR2 is FQGNSA. Trimming took 5 bases from V and 6 from J, leaving 12 bases between them. CDR3 sequence (DNA): TGTGCCAGCAGCAGAAAGAGCCGGGATACGCAGTATTTT. This encodes CASSRKSRDTQYF.

The J gene is TRBJ2-7, the V gene TRBV29-1; 7 bases line up with TRBD1. The ends lost 5 bases at V and 2 bases at J; junction bases unmatched: 6. From germline, CDR1 is SQVTM and CDR2 ANQGSEA. The CDR3 loop spans 13 amino acids. CDR3 in DNA: TGCAGCGTTTCACTCGGGACAGCCTACGAGCAGTACTTC. Protein: CSVSLGTAYEQYF.

The DNA for the CDR3 is TGCGCCAGCAGCCAAGCACAACAGGGGGCAACGCGGAATGAGCAGTTCTTC. It translates to CASSQAQQGATRNEQFF. The rearrangement joins TRBV4-3 to TRBJ2-1; 9 nucleotides match TRBD1. Unmatched junction bases numbered 11, after V lost 1 base and J lost 7 bases. This CDR3 region has 17 residues. Germline CDR1 is LGHNA and CDR2 is YSLEER.

Ten or more counts support this clonotype. The chain recombines TRBV29-1 with TRBJ2-2; D is ambiguous. Trimming removed 4 bases at V and 1 base at J, with 10 bases between. Germline V gene lookup returns CDR1 SQVTM and CDR2 ANQGSEA. This CDR3 has 14 residues. The CDR3 is CSVVLVGNTGELFF. In DNA, the CDR3 is TGCAGCGTTGTTTTGGTAGGGAACACCGGGGAGCTGTTTTTT.

The J gene is TRBJ2-1, the V gene TRBV5-1; D is uncertain. V was pared by 4 bases and J by 3 bases, with 11 bases between. Germline CDR1 reads SGHRS; CDR2 reads YFSETQ. The CDR3 spans 14 residues. The CDR3 loop reads CASSHVHLYNEQFF. In DNA form, the CDR3 reads TGCGCCAGCAGCCACGTTCACCTCTACAATGAGCAGTTCTTC. The full variable domain, completed using reference TRBV5-1 and TRBJ2-1, is KAGVTQTPRYLIKTRGQQVTLSCSPISGHRSVSWYQQTPGQGLQFLFEYFSETQRNKGNFPGRFSGRQFSNSRSEMNVSTLELGDSALYLCASSHVHLYNEQFFGPGTRLTVL.

In its sample, this clonotype was seen a few times. The rearrangement links TRBV12-3 or TRBV12-4 to TRBJ2-7, with 11 bases aligning to TRBD1. The CDR3 covers 16 residues. Germline trimming cut 3 bases from V and 2 bases from J; bases unmatched to any gene: 6. In nucleotides, the CDR3 is TGTGCCAGCAGTTTGGGGGGGACAGGGGGGGCCTACGAGCAGTACTTC. This codes for CASSLGGTGGAYEQYF.

The chain is built from TRBV20-1 and TRBJ2-7; D gene ambiguous. The CDR3 contains 11 residues. The V end was cut by 0 bases, the J end by 5 bases, with 5 bases between. Germline assignment: CDR1 DFQATT and CDR2 SNEGSKA (reference sequence). The DNA for the CDR3 is TGCAGTGCTAGAGATCGAGACGAGCAGTACTTC. This translates into CSARDRDEQYF.

As to this clonotype: A single base separates this from a much larger clone, so it may be a read error. The chain uses TRBV12-3 or TRBV12-4 and TRBJ2-2; 9 bases align to TRBD1. The CDR3 runs to 15 residues. Here the CDR3 reads CSSSQETGGTGELFF. CDR3 sequence (DNA): TGTTCCAGTTCCCAAGAGACAGGGGGCACCGGGGAGCTGTTTTTT.

This clonotype has more than one count but fewer than ten. This rearrangement joins TRBV6-5 to TRBJ1-2; D is ambiguous. CDR1 is MNHEY and CDR2 is SVGAGI in the germline V gene. The CDR3 has 13 amino acids. Trimming stripped 2 bases from V and 4 bases from J, with 8 bases between. CDR3 amino acids: CASSYGWLYGYTF. CDR3 nucleotides: TGTGCCAGCAGTTACGGGTGGCTCTATGGCTACACCTTC.

CDR3 loop: CASLGGGKYEQYF. The CDR3 DNA follows: TGTGCCAGCTTGGGAGGGGGCAAATACGAGCAGTACTTC. The V gene is TRBV6-2 or TRBV6-3, the J gene TRBJ2-7; either TRBD1 or TRBD2 may supply D (7 bases each). Trimming took 8 bases from V and 4 from J, leaving 15 bases between them. This CDR3 has 13 residues. Germline assignment: CDR1 MNHEY and CDR2 SVGEGT.

This clonotype was counted at least ten times. The genes are TRBV25-1 and TRBJ2-3, with D possibly matching TRBD1 (6 bases). CDR3 length: 14 residues. Germline CDR1 is MGHDK and CDR2 is SYGVNS. Deletions cut 1 base from V and 6 bases from J, with 11 bases between. CDR3 in amino acids: CASSELRGKDTQYF. CDR3 nucleotide sequence: TGTGCCAGCAGTGAATTGAGGGGGAAGGATACGCAGTATTTT.

This clonotype has just a few counts. CDR3 residues: CASSVEVGGNTQYF. DNA of the CDR3: TGTGCCAGCAGTGTCGAGGTCGGGGGGAATACGCAGTATTTT. The chain carries TRBV2 and TRBJ2-3, with 7 bases aligning to TRBD2. The CDR3 has 14 residues. Looked up from germline, CDR1 is SNHLY and CDR2 is FYNNEI. Trimming cost V 4 bases and J 7 bases; bases outside gene matches: 8.